One and the same sample provided the 10 T cell receptor beta chains below, sequenced in a study of early T cells in non-severe SARS-CoV-2 infection. TCRdb re-analysed the 5' RACE reads in MiXCR, keeping a single row per CDR3 protein. The sample has about 39,000 distinct CDR3 sequences; 4.5% to 7% are singletons. The sequencing here drew on whole blood, taken at baseline. These receptors came from an adult who was a healthcare worker with PCR-confirmed SARS-CoV-2 infection or an uninfected control (not recorded which).

This clonotype was counted ten times or more. This sequence joins TRBV10-1 and TRBJ1-3; a possible D gene is TRBD1 (5 bases). The CDR3 is 15 residues long. V shed 2 bases and J shed 4 bases, with 12 bases lying between them. The V gene's germline CDR1 is WNHNN and CDR2 SYGVQD (reference sequence). The CDR3 DNA is TGCGCCAGCAGTGAGAAGGGGTCGGAAGGAAACACCATATATTTT. Residues: CASSEKGSEGNTIYF.

This chain uses TRBV5-4 with TRBJ2-3; the match to TRBD2 covers 9 bases. Germline CDR1 and CDR2: SGHNT and YYREEE (reference sequence). V lost 1 base and J lost 5; bases outside the gene matches: 5. CDR3 length: 15 residues. The CDR3 nucleotides read TGTGCCAGCAGCTTGTCGGCGGGGGGGAGAGATACGCAGTATTTT. Translation: CASSLSAGGRDTQYF.

This clonotype was observed at least ten times. The CDR3 DNA is TGTGCCAGCACCCCGAGGGGCCAGTCGGGGCTTAGAGGCTACACCTTC. It translates to CASTPRGQSGLRGYTF. The V gene is TRBV7-9, the J gene TRBJ1-2; the D gene is possibly TRBD1 (5 bases). The CDR3 totals 16 residues. The ends were cut back, 7 bases at V and 8 bases at J, with 26 bases in the middle. The V gene's germline CDR1 is SEHNR and CDR2 FQNEAQ (reference sequence).

This clonotype was counted at least ten times. The rearrangement links TRBV7-9 to TRBJ2-1, with 10 bases identical to TRBD2. Looked up from germline, CDR1 is SEHNR and CDR2 is FQNEAQ (reference sequence). The CDR3 sequence is 21 residues long. V was pared by 5 bases and J by 4 bases, with 23 bases of the junction left unmatched. The CDR3 DNA sequence: TGTGCCAGCAGCCAACCCGTTAAAACCGGGACTAGCGCTGGCGGTTACAATGAGCAGTTCTTC. Translation gives CASSQPVKTGTSAGGYNEQFF.

This clonotype was observed a handful of times. The rearrangement links TRBV29-1 to TRBJ2-3; TRBD2 is a possible D gene (6 bases). Trimming took off 5 bases at V and 3 bases at J, with 24 bases between the two ends. The germline V gene encodes CDR1 SQVTM and CDR2 ANQGSEA. The length of the CDR3 is 17 residues. The CDR3 DNA follows: TGCAGCGTTACTCACTACACCGGGTTTCGGGGGACAGATACGCAGTATTTT. Residues: CSVTHYTGFRGTDTQYF.

This clonotype has a handful of counts. This chain uses TRBV30 with TRBJ1-1; D perhaps matches TRBD1 (6 bases). The CDR3 spans 17 residues. V was trimmed by 2 bases and J by 9 bases, leaving 28 bases between them. Germline CDR1 is GTSNPN and CDR2 is SVGIG (reference sequence). The CDR3 nucleotides read TGTGCCTGGAGTCCCCTTGGGGGGGGCCAGAGGTCTATTAAAGCTTTCTTT. It is translated as CAWSPLGGGQRSIKAFF.

This clonotype was observed many times. The chain recombines TRBV20-1 with TRBJ2-7; D possibly corresponds to TRBD2 (5 bases). V dropped 5 bases and J dropped 2 bases, with 7 bases sitting between them. The germline CDR1 and CDR2 sequences are DFQATT and SNEGSKA (reference sequence). This CDR3 contains 11 residues. For the CDR3, the DNA is TGCAGTGCTGGACTCACCTACGAGCAGTACTTC. As protein: CSAGLTYEQYF.

In its sample, this clonotype was seen many times. The V gene is TRBV19, the J gene TRBJ2-3, with 11 bases that match TRBD2. CDR1 and CDR2 (germline): LNHDA, SQIVND (reference sequence). With 8 bases clipped from V and 3 bases from J, the junction kept 7 bases outside the gene matches. The CDR3 has 15 amino acids. CDR3 residues: CASQLAGDGTDTQYF. In nucleotides, the CDR3 is TGTGCCAGTCAACTAGCGGGAGATGGAACAGATACGCAGTATTTT.

This clonotype was detected many times. The rearrangement joins TRBV7-8 to TRBJ2-7; D is perhaps TRBD2 (5 bases). The CDR3 runs 14 residues. V lost 3 bases and J lost 3, with 12 bases in between. CDR1 is SGHVS and CDR2 is FQNEAQ in the germline V gene. CDR3 in amino acids: CASSFTLGLYEQYF. CDR3 nucleotide sequence: TGTGCCAGCAGCTTCACACTAGGGCTCTACGAGCAGTACTTC.

Ten or more counts support this clonotype. The V call is TRBV5-1, the J call TRBJ2-3; 9 bases align to TRBD2. CDR3 length: 15 amino acids. Germline V gene sequence: CDR1 SGHRS, CDR2 YFSETQ. The trim removed 0 bases at V and 8 bases at J, leaving 7 bases unmatched. The CDR3 region has the DNA TGCGCCAGCAGCTTGGGCGGGAGGGCCAGGATTACGCAGTATTTT. Amino acids: CASSLGGRARITQYF.